Detailed here is one TCR beta chain. The antigen remains unidentified. Pools of viral peptides were used by the ViraFEST assay to expand antigen-specific CD4+ T cells ahead of sequencing. With more than 9 days of culture completed, CD4+ T cells were isolated. Having tested negative for nucleocapsid antibodies, the vaccine recipients showed no prior SARS-CoV-2 infection. A few million PBMC were placed in each well, which was supplemented with roughly 9.1 IU/ml IL-2 and about 10 ug/ml peptides. Half of the medium was exchanged for IL-2 medium on both days 3 and 7. Data came from immunoSEQ multiplex PCR; TCRdb stores just in-frame clones and leaves some out. The sample has 9,000 to 13,000 clones, roughly 70% seen once. Trimming took 0 bases from V and 5 from J, leaving 7 bases between them. The CDR3 runs 13 residues. Germline CDR1 is MRHNA and CDR2 is SNTAGT. This entry is derived from a study of vaccination effects on CD4 cells after COVID-19. Study results and caveats: Whether induced by infection or by vaccine, clones showed marked clonal contraction late after vaccination.

The chain employs TRBV6-4 and TRBJ1-1; a weak D match, TRBD1 (5 bases). The material sequenced was CD4+ T cells from PBMCs cultured with HCoV-229E spike peptides, taken before COVID-19 vaccination. This sequence originates from a human donor who received a COVID-19 vaccine. The CDR3 reads CASSDSGVTEAFF. In DNA, the CDR3 is TGTGCCAGCAGTGACTCGGGGGTTACTGAAGCTTTCTTT.